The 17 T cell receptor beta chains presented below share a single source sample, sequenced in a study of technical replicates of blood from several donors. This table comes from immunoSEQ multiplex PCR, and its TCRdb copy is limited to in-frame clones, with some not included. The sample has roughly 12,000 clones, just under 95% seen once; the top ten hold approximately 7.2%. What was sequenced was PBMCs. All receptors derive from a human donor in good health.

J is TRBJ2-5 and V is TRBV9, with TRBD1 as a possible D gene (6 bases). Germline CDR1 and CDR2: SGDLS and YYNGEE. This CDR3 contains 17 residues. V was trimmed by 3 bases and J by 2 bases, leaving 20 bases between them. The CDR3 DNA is TGTGCCAGCAGCGCTTACATCAGGGGTTTGGGACAAGAGACCCAGTACTTC. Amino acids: CASSAYIRGLGQETQYF.

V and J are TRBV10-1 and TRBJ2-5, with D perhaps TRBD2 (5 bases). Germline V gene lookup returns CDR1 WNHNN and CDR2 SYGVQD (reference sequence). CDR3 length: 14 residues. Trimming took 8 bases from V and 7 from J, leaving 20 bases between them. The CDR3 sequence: CASFHRTFNGTQYF. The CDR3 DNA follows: TGCGCCAGCTTTCATCGGACTTTTAACGGGACCCAGTACTTC.

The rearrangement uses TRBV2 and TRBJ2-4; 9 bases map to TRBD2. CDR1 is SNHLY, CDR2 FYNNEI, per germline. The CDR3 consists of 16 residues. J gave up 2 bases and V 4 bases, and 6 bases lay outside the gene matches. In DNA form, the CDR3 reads TGTGCCAGCAGTGGTAATAGCGGGAGTCCCAAAAACATTCAGTACTTC. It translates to CASSGNSGSPKNIQYF.

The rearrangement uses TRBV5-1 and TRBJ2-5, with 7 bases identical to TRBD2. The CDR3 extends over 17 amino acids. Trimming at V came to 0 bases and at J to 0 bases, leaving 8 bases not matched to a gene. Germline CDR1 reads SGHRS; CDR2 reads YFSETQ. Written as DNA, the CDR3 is TGCGCCAGCAGCTTGGTCGCTGGCGGGAGTTACCAAGAGACCCAGTACTTC. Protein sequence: CASSLVAGGSYQETQYF.

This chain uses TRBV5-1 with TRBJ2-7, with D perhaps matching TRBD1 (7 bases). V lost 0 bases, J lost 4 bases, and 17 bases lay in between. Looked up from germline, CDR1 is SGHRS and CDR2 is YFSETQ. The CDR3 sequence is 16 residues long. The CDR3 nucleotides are TGCGCCAGCAGCTTGGCCGGGGGCCAGGGGGGATACGAGCAGTACTTC. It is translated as CASSLAGGQGGYEQYF.

The CDR3: CASSESQGQGYNTEAFF. The CDR3 DNA reads as TGTGCCAGCAGTGAATCCCAGGGACAGGGGTATAACACTGAAGCTTTCTTT. The chain employs TRBV25-1 and TRBJ1-1; 10 bases map to TRBD1. Germline V lookup: CDR1 MGHDK, CDR2 SYGVNS. The CDR3 length is 17 residues. Trimming removed 1 base from V and 2 bases from J; junction bases left unmatched: 7.

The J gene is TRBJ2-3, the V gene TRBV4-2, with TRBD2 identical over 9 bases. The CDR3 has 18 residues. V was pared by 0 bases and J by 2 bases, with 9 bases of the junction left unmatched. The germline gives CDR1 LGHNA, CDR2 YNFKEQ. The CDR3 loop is CASSQELAGSRPTDTQYF. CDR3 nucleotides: TGTGCCAGCAGCCAAGAACTAGCGGGTAGCCGCCCCACAGATACGCAGTATTTT.

The chain's CDR3 is CASSLETASGSTDTQYF. The DNA of the CDR3 is TGTGCCAGCAGCTTGGAAACGGCTAGCGGTAGCACAGATACGCAGTATTTT. The chain employs TRBV5-8 and TRBJ2-3, with 7 nucleotides matching TRBD2. V lost 0 bases to trimming and J lost 0 bases; unmatched junction nucleotides: 7. Germline V CDR1 and CDR2: SGHTS, YDEGEE. The CDR3 contains 17 residues.

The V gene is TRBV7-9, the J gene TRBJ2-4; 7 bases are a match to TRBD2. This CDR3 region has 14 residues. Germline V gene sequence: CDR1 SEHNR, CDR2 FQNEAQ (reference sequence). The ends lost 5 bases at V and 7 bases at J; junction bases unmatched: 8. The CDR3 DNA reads TGTGCCAGCAGCCCGGGGGGTATGGTCAACATTCAGTACTTC. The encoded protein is CASSPGGMVNIQYF.

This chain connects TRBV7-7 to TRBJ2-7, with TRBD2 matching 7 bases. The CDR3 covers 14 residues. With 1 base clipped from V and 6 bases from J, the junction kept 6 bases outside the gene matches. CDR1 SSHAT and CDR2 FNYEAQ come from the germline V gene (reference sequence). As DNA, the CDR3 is TGTGCCAGCAGCTTAGAAGGAACTAGCGCCGAGCAGTACTTC. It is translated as CASSLEGTSAEQYF. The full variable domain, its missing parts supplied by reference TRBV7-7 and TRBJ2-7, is GAGVSQSPRYKVTKRGQDVTLRCDPISSHATLYWYQQALGQGPEFLTYFNYEAQPDKSGLPSDRFSAERPEGSISTLTIQRTEQRDSAMYRCASSLEGTSAEQYFGPGTRLTVT.

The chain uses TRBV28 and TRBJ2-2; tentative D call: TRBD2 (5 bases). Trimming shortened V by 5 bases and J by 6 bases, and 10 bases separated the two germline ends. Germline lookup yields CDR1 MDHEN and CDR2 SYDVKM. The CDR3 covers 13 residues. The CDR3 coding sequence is TGTGCCAGCAGTCTAGGACTGGCCGGGGAGCTGTTTTTT. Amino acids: CASSLGLAGELFF.

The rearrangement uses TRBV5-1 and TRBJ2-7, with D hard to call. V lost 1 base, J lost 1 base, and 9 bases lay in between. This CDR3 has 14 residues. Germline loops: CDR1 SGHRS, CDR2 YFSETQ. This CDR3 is CASSLLPRSYEQYF. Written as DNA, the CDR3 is TGCGCCAGCAGCTTGTTACCCAGGTCCTACGAGCAGTACTTC.

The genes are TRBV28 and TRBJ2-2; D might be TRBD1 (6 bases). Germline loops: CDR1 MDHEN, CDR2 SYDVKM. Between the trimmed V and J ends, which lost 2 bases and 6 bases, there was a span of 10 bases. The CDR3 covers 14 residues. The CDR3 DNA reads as TGTGCCAGCAGTTTAAGGGCAGGGGCCGGGGAGCTGTTTTTT. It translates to CASSLRAGAGELFF.

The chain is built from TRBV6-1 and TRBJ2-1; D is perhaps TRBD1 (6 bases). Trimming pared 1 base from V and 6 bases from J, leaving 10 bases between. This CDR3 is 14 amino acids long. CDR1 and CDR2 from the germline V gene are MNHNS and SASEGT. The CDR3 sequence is CASSEVRGRNEQFF. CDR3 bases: TGTGCCAGCAGTGAAGTCAGGGGCCGCAATGAGCAGTTCTTC.

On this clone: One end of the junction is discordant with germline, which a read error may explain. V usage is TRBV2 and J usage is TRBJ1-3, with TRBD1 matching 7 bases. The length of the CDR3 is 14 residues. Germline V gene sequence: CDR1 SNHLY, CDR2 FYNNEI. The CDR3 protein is CASSEQGMGSTIYF. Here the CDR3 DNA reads TGTGCCAGCAGCGAACAGGGGATGGGAAGCACCATATATTTT.

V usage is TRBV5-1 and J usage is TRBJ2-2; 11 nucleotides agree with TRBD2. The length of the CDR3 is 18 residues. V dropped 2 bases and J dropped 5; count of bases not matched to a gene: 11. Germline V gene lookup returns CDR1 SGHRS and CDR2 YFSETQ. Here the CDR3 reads CASSLSPPLAGGTGELFF. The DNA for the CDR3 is TGCGCCAGCAGCTTATCCCCCCCGCTAGCGGGAGGAACCGGGGAGCTGTTTTTT.

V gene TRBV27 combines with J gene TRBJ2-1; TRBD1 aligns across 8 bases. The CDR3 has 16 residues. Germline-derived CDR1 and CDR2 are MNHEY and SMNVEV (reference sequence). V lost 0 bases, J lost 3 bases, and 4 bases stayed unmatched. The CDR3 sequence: CASSLSPGQDYNEQFF. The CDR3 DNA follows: TGTGCCAGCAGTTTATCCCCGGGACAGGACTACAATGAGCAGTTCTTC.